The source of this TCR beta chain is a study of T cells after yellow fever vaccination. The overall study: With SMART-Seq v4 Ultra Low Input, the fractions containing low cell numbers were prepared. Findings of the study overall: Re-detected after boosting: most primary clones, about 95% of CD4 and 88% of CD8.

Notes on this clonotype: Its antigen is not identified.

Making TCR cDNA involved 5'RACE template switching, which added UMIs and a universal primer site. MiXCR, applied by TCRdb to the 5' RACE reads, yields one record per CDR3 protein. This table holds 350,000 to 550,000 distinct CDR3 sequences, around 19% found once. V was cut by 0 bases and J by 5 bases, with 14 bases left in between. The length of the CDR3 is 16 residues. Germline lookup yields CDR1 LNHNV and CDR2 YYDKDF (reference sequence). The J gene is TRBJ1-5, the V gene TRBV15, with D unclear. This sample comprised PBMCs, obtained before the yellow fever booster vaccination. This TCR came from a man between 18 and 29 years old who received the YFV17D yellow fever vaccine. CDR3 sequence: CATSRDLGEGDQPQHF. The CDR3 nucleotides read TGTGCCACCAGCAGAGATCTGGGCGAGGGAGATCAGCCCCAGCATTTT.